A single sample is the source of the 4 T cell receptor beta chains below, sequenced in a study of T cell responses to AZD1222 COVID-19 vaccine. Sequencing used immunoSEQ multiplex PCR; TCRdb keeps in-frame clones, though not all of them. The data show roughly 150,000 clones, around 90% seen once. The sequencing here drew on peripheral blood, taken 28 days after the second AZD1222 dose. The receptors derive from an adult who received the AZD1222 COVID-19 vaccine.

The chain recombines TRBV5-1 with TRBJ2-3; D is unclear. Trimming removed 4 bases from V and 5 bases from J, with 14 bases in between. CDR1 and CDR2 (germline): SGHRS, YFSETQ. The CDR3 contains 14 residues. The CDR3 DNA is TGCGCCAGCAGCCCCTGGGTCGGCTTAGATACGCAGTATTTT. This encodes CASSPWVGLDTQYF.

V gene TRBV12-3 or TRBV12-4 combines with J gene TRBJ1-1; D gene uncertain. The CDR3 is 11 amino acids. Deletions cut 7 bases from V and 1 base from J, with 4 bases between. For the CDR3, the DNA is TGTGCCAGCATCAGGAACACTGAAGCTTTCTTT. Translating gives CASIRNTEAFF.

V and J are TRBV15 and TRBJ1-3; D is perhaps TRBD1 (5 bases). The CDR3 sequence is 12 residues long. Germline CDR1 is LNHNV and CDR2 is YYDKDF (reference sequence). Trimming left V 11 bases short and J 4 bases short, with 12 bases between. The CDR3 region is CAVRGSGNTIYF. The DNA for the CDR3 is TGTGCCGTACGGGGCTCCGGAAACACCATATATTTT.

The J gene is TRBJ1-3, the V gene TRBV9, with D unclear. Trimming stripped 0 bases from V and 0 bases from J, with 4 bases between. The CDR3 contains 14 residues. Germline assignment: CDR1 SGDLS and CDR2 YYNGEE. The CDR3 DNA sequence: TGTGCCAGCAGCGTAGAGGACTCTGGAAACACCATATATTTT. Its translation: CASSVEDSGNTIYF.